The sample holds one count of the clone carrying this TCR beta chain. Looked up from germline, CDR1 is LNHNV and CDR2 is YYDKDF (reference sequence). Trimming shortened V by 1 base and J by 4 bases, and 10 bases separated the two germline ends. The length of the CDR3 is 14 residues. The entry originates in a study of blood T cell repertoires in COVID-19. At the level of the study: Sample material is recorded as cDNA or gDNA derived from T cells, B-cell-depleted T cells, or PBMCs.

The age range of participants was 18 to 89 years, with residence in more than 20 US areas. In Cohort 3, a recovered donor had either two negative PCRs, clearance, or symptom resolution. In the authors' methods: Researchers report that nucleated cell counts were estimated from reference gene primer amplification. Measured with immunoSEQ multiplex PCR; TCRdb has only the in-frame clones, and not every one. That table gives V, J and clone size, and the DNA gave D and trimming. The table records about 250,000 clones, around 84% of them present only once. This TCR derives from a man aged 18 to 29 who had recovered from COVID-19. The chain has TRBV15 and TRBJ1-2, with D unclear. The specimen sequenced was PBMCs or T cells enriched from blood (not recorded which). This CDR3 is CATSRARSVYGYTF. The CDR3 region has the DNA TGTGCCACCAGCAGAGCCAGGTCCGTCTATGGCTACACCTTC. The full variable domain, completed using reference TRBV15 and TRBJ1-2, is DAMVIQNPRYQVTQFGKPVTLSCSQTLNHNVMYWYQQKSSQAPKLLFHYYDKDFNNEADTPDNFQSRRPNTSFCFLDIRSPGLGDTAMYLCATSRARSVYGYTFGSGTRLTVV.